The clone carrying this T cell receptor beta chain has just a few counts. Antigen unknown. The J segment lost 0 bases and the V segment lost 4 bases, leaving 12 bases of the junction unmatched. CDR3 length: 18 residues. Germline V gene sequence: CDR1 LNHDA, CDR2 SQIVND (reference sequence). Documented time point: newly diagnosed GD, antithyroid drugs for less than 3 months. The authors made the TCR library using RNA they extracted from PBMCs. An endocrinology department in Xi'an, China, supplied the patients. The data originate from a study of regulatory T cells in long-lasting Graves disease. Findings and limits, study-wide: With some 2,700 shared public clonotypes, persistent patients exceeded new patients, who shared about a thousand.

Arm-PCR of CDR3 regions and iRepertoire HTBI primers were the basis on which TCR beta libraries were built. Each CDR3 protein is one row after TCRdb ran MiXCR on the multiplex PCR reads. The sample shows 370,000 or so distinct CDR3 sequences, roughly 17% of them seen only once. This same sample was also taken into another study, of T cells in Graves' hyperthyroidism and ophthalmopathy. This second report adds: Stable Graves' hyperthyroidism denoted no ophthalmopathy progression over 18 months. Most clonotypes expanded in thyroid above 0.001 were likewise present in blood.

The chain employs TRBV19 and TRBJ2-3, with 8 bases aligning to TRBD2. The sequences come from peripheral blood mononuclear cells (PBMCs), collected at new diagnosis, from a patient treated with antithyroid drugs. This clonotype was obtained from a young woman with Graves disease. The CDR3 coding sequence is TGTGCCAGTAGTAAAAAAATTCATAGCGGGGTAAGCACAGATACGCAGTATTTT. Translating gives CASSKKIHSGVSTDTQYF.